This record covers a single TCR beta chain. The antigen remains unidentified. These data come from a study of PD-L1 blockade in urothelial cancer. Study-wide findings and caveats: Below-median pretreatment blood TCR clonality predicted better survival.

The time point here: pretreatment peripheral blood. TCRdb keeps only in-frame clones here, not all; method: immunoSEQ multiplex PCR. The sample holds tens of thousands of clones, around 81% seen once. Sequencing used PBMCs, obtained around atezolizumab (anti-PD-L1) treatment. This clonotype was obtained from a man in his forties with urothelial cancer.

CDR3 DNA: TGTGCCAGCAGTTTTGGGCTAGCGGGTCCAGATACGCAGTATTTT. This gives the protein CASSFGLAGPDTQYF. V gene TRBV27 combines with J gene TRBJ2-3, with 8 nucleotides matching TRBD2. With V trimmed by 3 bases and J by 4 bases, 6 bases remained unmatched. The CDR3 extends over 15 amino acids. Looked up from germline, CDR1 is MNHEY and CDR2 is SMNVEV (reference sequence).